The entry below gives a single TCR beta chain sequence along with its context. Its cognate antigen is unknown. The junction and the germline gene differ at one end; a read error may be behind it. The entry originates in a study of cytomegalovirus exposure and HLA in healthy donors. Study as a whole: In a later analysis, the roughly 130 validation repertoires were reported to have used the same platform as the roughly 700 first-cohort repertoires.

Findings and caveats of the study: The authors confirmed in vitro that a few CMV-associated chains were specific for CMV antigens.

There are 13 residues in the CDR3. From germline, CDR1 is LGHNT and CDR2 FRNRAP. Only in-frame clones appear in the TCRdb table, and some are missing; sequencing was by immunoSEQ multiplex PCR. This table holds about 98,000 clones, around nine tenths found once. V is TRBV12-5 and J is TRBJ1-3, with 7 bases fitting TRBD1. Sequenced sample: PBMCs. The clonotype comes from a woman in her 30s in good health and CMV-seronegative. The CDR3 nucleotides read TGTGCTAGTGGTTTGCCGTCGACAGGGAATTTGGATTTT. This gives the protein CASGLPSTGNLDF.